The TCR beta chain under discussion was sequenced for a study of shared clonotypes between healthy human individuals. This CDR3 has 17 residues. Germline V CDR1 and CDR2: LNHDA, SQIVND (reference sequence). Germline trimming cut 7 bases from V and 6 bases from J; bases unmatched to any gene: 16. Here immunoSEQ multiplex PCR was the method, and the copy in TCRdb shows in-frame clones only, minus some. The sample holds some 240,000 clones, over 60% seen once. The rearrangement joins TRBV19 to TRBJ2-1; TRBD1 matches at 9 bases. This receptor was taken from a man aged 30 to 45 in good health. What was sequenced was memory CD4+ T cells sorted from blood. Subset here: CD45RA-negative fraction. CDR3 bases: TGTGCCAGTACAGACACGAAAGCCGGGACAGGGCGCAATGAGCAGTTCTTC. This sequence encodes CASTDTKAGTGRNEQFF.